What follows describes a single T cell receptor beta chain. Its antigen is unknown. Between the trimmed V and J ends, which lost 5 bases and 2 bases, there was a span of 18 bases. This CDR3 has 16 residues. The germline V gene has CDR1 MNHNY and CDR2 SVGAGI (reference sequence). Donors were drawn from the approximately 120-subject validation cohort, separate from the approximately 680-subject first cohort. Clones were read by immunoSEQ multiplex PCR, and TCRdb kept only the in-frame ones, dropping some. This sample has hundreds of thousands of clones, with 70% to 90% found just once. The data originate from a study of cytomegalovirus exposure and HLA in healthy donors. Study results and limitations: Most TCRs appeared rarely, but some public TCRs recurred in many donors. Researchers counted 150 to 200 TCR beta chains as cytomegalovirus-associated.

The TCR comes from a woman younger than 35 in good health and CMV-seronegative. V and J are TRBV6-6 and TRBJ2-5, with unresolved D. The sample comprised PBMCs. CDR3 DNA sequence: TGTGCCAGCAGTCCCCCGCCTAGTCGAATTCAAGAGACCCAGTACTTC. Translated, it gives CASSPPPSRIQETQYF.